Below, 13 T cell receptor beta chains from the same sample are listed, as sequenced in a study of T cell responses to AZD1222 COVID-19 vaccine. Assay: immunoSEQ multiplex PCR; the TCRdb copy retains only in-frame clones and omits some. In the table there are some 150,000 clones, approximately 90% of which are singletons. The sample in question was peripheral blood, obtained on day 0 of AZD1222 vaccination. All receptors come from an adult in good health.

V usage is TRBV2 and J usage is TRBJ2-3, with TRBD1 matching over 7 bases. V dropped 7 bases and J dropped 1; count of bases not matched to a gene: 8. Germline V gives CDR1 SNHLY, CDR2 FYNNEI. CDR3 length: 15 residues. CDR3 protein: CASKMTGTGTDTQYF. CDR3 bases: TGTGCCAGCAAAATGACAGGGACGGGCACAGATACGCAGTATTTT.

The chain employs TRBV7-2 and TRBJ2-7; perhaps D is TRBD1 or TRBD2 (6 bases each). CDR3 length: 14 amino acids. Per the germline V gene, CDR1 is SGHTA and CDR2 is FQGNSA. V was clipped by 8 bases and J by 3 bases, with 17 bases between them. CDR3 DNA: TGTGCCAGCGCCGAAGGGGGGATGAACTACGAGCAGTACTTC. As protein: CASAEGGMNYEQYF.

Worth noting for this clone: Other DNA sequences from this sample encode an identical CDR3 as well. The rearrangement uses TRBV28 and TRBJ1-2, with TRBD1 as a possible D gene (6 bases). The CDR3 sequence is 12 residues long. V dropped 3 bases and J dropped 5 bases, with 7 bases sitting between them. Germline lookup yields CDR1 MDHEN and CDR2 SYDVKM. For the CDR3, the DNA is TGTGCCAGCAGTTTGGGGGCATATGGCTACACCTTC. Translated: CASSLGAYGYTF.

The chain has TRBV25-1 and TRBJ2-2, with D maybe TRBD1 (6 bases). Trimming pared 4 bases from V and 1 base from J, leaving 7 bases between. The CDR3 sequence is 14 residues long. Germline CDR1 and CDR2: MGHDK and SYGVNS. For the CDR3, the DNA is TGTGCCAGCAGTGCACAGGGGAACACCGGGGAGCTGTTTTTT. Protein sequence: CASSAQGNTGELFF.

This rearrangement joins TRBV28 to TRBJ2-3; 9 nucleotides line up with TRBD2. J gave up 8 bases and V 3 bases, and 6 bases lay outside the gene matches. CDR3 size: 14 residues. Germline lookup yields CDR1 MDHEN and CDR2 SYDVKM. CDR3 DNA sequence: TGTGCCAGCAGTTTTGGCGGGAGGGACGGTACGCAGTATTTT. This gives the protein CASSFGGRDGTQYF.

CDR3 sequence: CASSQDILALSYEQYF. CDR3 sequence (DNA): TGTGCCAGCAGCCAAGATATTTTGGCCCTCTCCTACGAGCAGTACTTC. V usage is TRBV4-2 and J usage is TRBJ2-7; no firm D call. Looked up from germline, CDR1 is LGHNA and CDR2 is YNFKEQ. CDR3 length equals 16 residues. The V end lost 0 bases, the J end lost 0 bases, and 12 bases lay between the germline ends.

The CDR3 nucleotides read TGTGCCAGCAGTTTAAACGGGGGCCGGGGCTACACCTTC. Its translation is CASSLNGGRGYTF. The chain employs TRBV27 and TRBJ1-2, with a possible D match to TRBD1 (6 bases). Trimming shortened V by 2 bases and J by 8 bases, and 12 bases separated the two germline ends. The germline V gene has CDR1 MNHEY and CDR2 SMNVEV (reference sequence). This CDR3 has 13 amino acids.

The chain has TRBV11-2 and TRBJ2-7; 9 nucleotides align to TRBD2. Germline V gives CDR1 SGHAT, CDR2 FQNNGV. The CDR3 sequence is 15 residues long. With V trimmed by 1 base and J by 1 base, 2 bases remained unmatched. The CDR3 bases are TGTGCCAGCAGCTTAGCGGGACTAGCTTCCTACGAGCAGTACTTC. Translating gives CASSLAGLASYEQYF.

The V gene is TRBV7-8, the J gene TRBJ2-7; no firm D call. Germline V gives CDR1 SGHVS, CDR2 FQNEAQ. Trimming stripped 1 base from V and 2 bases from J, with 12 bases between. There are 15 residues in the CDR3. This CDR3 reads CASSLDPVLAYEQYF. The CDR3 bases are TGTGCCAGCAGCTTAGACCCTGTTTTAGCCTACGAGCAGTACTTC.

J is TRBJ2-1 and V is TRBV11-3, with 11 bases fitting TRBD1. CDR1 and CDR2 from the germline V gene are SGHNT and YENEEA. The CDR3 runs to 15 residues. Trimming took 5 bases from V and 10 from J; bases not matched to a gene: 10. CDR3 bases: TGTGCCAGCAGCCGGACAGGGGGCTCGGGAGGCGAGCAGTTCTTC. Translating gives CASSRTGGSGGEQFF.

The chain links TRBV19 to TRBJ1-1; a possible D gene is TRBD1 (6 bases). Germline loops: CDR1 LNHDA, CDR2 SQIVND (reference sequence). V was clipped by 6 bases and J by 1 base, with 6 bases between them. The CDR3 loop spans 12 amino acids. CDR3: CASRGGNTEAFF. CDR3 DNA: TGTGCCAGTAGAGGGGGGAACACTGAAGCTTTCTTT.

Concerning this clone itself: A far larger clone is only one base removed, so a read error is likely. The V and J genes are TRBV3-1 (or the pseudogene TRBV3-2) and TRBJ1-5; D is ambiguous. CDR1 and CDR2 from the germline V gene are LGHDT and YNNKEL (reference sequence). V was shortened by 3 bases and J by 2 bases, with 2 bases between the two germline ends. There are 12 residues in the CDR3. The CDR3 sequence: CASSQGNQPQHF. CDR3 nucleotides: TGTGCCAGCAGCCAGGGCAATCAGCCCCAGCATTTT.

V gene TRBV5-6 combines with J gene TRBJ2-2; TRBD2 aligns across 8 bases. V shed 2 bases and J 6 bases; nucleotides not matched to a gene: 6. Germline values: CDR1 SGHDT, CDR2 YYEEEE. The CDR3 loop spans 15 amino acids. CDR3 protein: CASSFGPGGSGELFF. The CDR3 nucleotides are TGTGCCAGCAGCTTCGGTCCGGGAGGGTCCGGGGAGCTGTTTTTT.